The 13 T cell receptor beta chains listed next were all sequenced from one sample in a study of blood T cell repertoires in COVID-19. TCRdb's table, derived via immunoSEQ multiplex PCR, lists solely in-frame clones and lacks some. The sample has around 110,000 clones; about nine tenths are singletons. The specimen sequenced was peripheral blood. The receptors stem from a man in his forties or fifties with active or convalescent COVID-19.

This chain links TRBV7-2 with TRBJ2-7, with 8 bases that match TRBD1. J gave up 3 bases and V 4 bases, and 2 bases lay outside the gene matches. CDR1 is SGHTA and CDR2 is FQGNSA in the germline V gene. CDR3 length: 13 amino acids. The CDR3 here is CASSSTGGYEQYF. CDR3 DNA sequence: TGTGCCAGCAGCTCCACAGGGGGCTACGAGCAGTACTTC.

This chain connects TRBV11-1 to TRBJ1-5; TRBD1 agrees at 9 bases. The CDR3 contains 15 residues. From germline, CDR1 is SGHAT and CDR2 FQDESV (reference sequence). Trimming removed 6 bases from V and 6 bases from J; junction bases left unmatched: 9. The CDR3 DNA reads as TGTGCCAGCAGTCTCACAGGGGGCGTTGGTCAGCCCCAGCATTTT. This gives the protein CASSLTGGVGQPQHF.

The rearrangement links TRBV27 to TRBJ2-7, with 10 bases aligning to TRBD2. The CDR3 runs to 15 residues. Germline loops: CDR1 MNHEY, CDR2 SMNVEV (reference sequence). Germline trimming cut 7 bases from V and 2 bases from J; bases unmatched to any gene: 8. CDR3 residues: CASTVAGGAPYEQYF. CDR3 nucleotide sequence: TGTGCCAGCACCGTAGCGGGAGGAGCCCCCTACGAGCAGTACTTC.

The chain combines TRBV15 with TRBJ2-6; D gene uncertain. V was shortened by 0 bases and J by 4 bases, with 10 bases between the two germline ends. The CDR3 is made up of 16 amino acids. From germline, CDR1 is LNHNV and CDR2 YYDKDF (reference sequence). The CDR3 coding sequence is TGTGCCACCAGCAGAGATCTGTCCGTCGGGGCCAACGTCCTGACTTTC. It codes for CATSRDLSVGANVLTF. Variable domain in full (rest from reference TRBV15 and TRBJ2-6): DAMVIQNPRYQVTQFGKPVTLSCSQTLNHNVMYWYQQKSSQAPKLLFHYYDKDFNNEADTPDNFQSRRPNTSFCFLDIRSPGLGDTAMYLCATSRDLSVGANVLTFGAGSRLTVL.

This clone was seen a handful of times. This chain connects TRBV27 to TRBJ1-4, with D hard to call. Germline V lookup: CDR1 MNHEY, CDR2 SMNVEV (reference sequence). V was shortened by 2 bases and J by 7 bases, with 17 bases between the two germline ends. The CDR3 covers 16 residues. CDR3 DNA: TGTGCCAGCAGTTTAAGTCACGGCGGTCGTGGTGAAAAACTGTTTTTT. Translating it yields CASSLSHGGRGEKLFF.

This clone has only a few counts. The chain uses TRBV7-9 and TRBJ2-5; 7 nucleotides match TRBD1. Germline V lookup: CDR1 SEHNR, CDR2 FQNEAQ (reference sequence). This CDR3 is built from 16 residues. The J segment lost 5 bases and the V segment lost 5 bases, leaving 14 bases of the junction unmatched. Here the CDR3 DNA reads TGTGCCAGCAGCCCCAGCCGACAGGGTCTTGGGGAGACCCAGTACTTC. Its protein product is CASSPSRQGLGETQYF.

This clone was counted a single time. This chain joins TRBV6-5 and TRBJ1-2, with TRBD1 matching over 7 bases. This CDR3 region has 14 residues. Germline V gives CDR1 MNHEY, CDR2 SVGAGI. Trimming removed 6 bases from V and 3 bases from J; junction bases left unmatched: 7. The CDR3 protein is CASSAGRGHYGYTF. In DNA, the CDR3 is TGTGCCAGCAGCGCGGGAAGGGGGCACTATGGCTACACCTTC.

V usage is TRBV7-8 and J usage is TRBJ1-3, with TRBD1 as a possible D gene (5 bases). Germline CDR1 is SGHVS and CDR2 is FQNEAQ. Trimming left V 4 bases short and J 0 bases short, with 13 bases between. This CDR3 comprises 16 residues. In DNA form, the CDR3 reads TGTGCCAGCAGCTGGGCAGGGCCCGACTCTGGAAACACCATATATTTT. Translation gives CASSWAGPDSGNTIYF.

The table lists this clone with a few counts. In DNA, the CDR3 is TGTGCCAGCAGTGACTCAGGGCTAGCGGGAGCCGGGGAGCTGTTTTTT. Amino acids: CASSDSGLAGAGELFF. This rearrangement joins TRBV6-4 to TRBJ2-2; 10 bases align to TRBD2. With 0 bases clipped from V and 6 bases from J, the junction kept 4 bases outside the gene matches. The CDR3 contains 16 residues. Germline V gene sequence: CDR1 MRHNA, CDR2 SNTAGT.

The chain links TRBV28 to TRBJ1-6; 7 bases map to TRBD1. The germline CDR1 and CDR2 sequences are MDHEN and SYDVKM. The length of the CDR3 is 15 residues. V was clipped by 7 bases and J by 7 bases; unmatched bases: 10. In nucleotides, the CDR3 is TGTGCCAGCACCCAGACCGGGACAGACAATTCACCCCTCCACTTT. This translates into CASTQTGTDNSPLHF.

CDR3 region: CASSSNTGGETQYF. The CDR3 DNA reads TGCGCCAGCAGCTCGAACACAGGGGGGGAGACCCAGTACTTC. The rearrangement joins TRBV5-1 to TRBJ2-5; 8 bases agree with TRBD1. Trimming cost V 3 bases and J 5 bases; bases outside gene matches: 6. From germline, CDR1 is SGHRS and CDR2 YFSETQ. This CDR3 has 14 amino acids.

The V call is TRBV6-6, the J call TRBJ1-2, with 7 bases that match TRBD1. CDR1 MNHNY and CDR2 SVGAGI come from the germline V gene (reference sequence). The ends lost 6 bases at V and 8 bases at J; junction bases unmatched: 9. The CDR3 spans 13 residues. The CDR3 region has the DNA TGTGCCAGCAGACCCGACAGGGAGTTAGGCTACACCTTC. Translation: CASRPDRELGYTF.

The J gene is TRBJ2-1, the V gene TRBV7-2, with 10 bases identical to TRBD2. This CDR3 comprises 17 residues. V dropped 1 base and J dropped 9; count of bases not matched to a gene: 12. Germline V lookup: CDR1 SGHTA, CDR2 FQGNSA. This chain's CDR3 is CASSLDPASGSLSEQFF. The CDR3 bases are TGTGCCAGCAGCTTAGACCCAGCTAGCGGGAGTTTGAGTGAGCAGTTCTTC.